A single sample gave rise to the 28 T cell receptor beta chains below, sequenced in a study of identifying expanded T cells in peripheral blood. Libraries were prepared by immunoSEQ multiplex PCR; TCRdb keeps only in-frame clonotypes and omits some of them. The sample has roughly 56,000 clones; roughly four fifths are singletons. Sample: blood. The receptors were gathered from a person aged 18 to 70 in good health.

In this sample, this clone turned up once. The chain carries TRBV11-3 and TRBJ2-2, with D perhaps TRBD1 or TRBD2 (5 bases each). The CDR3 has 13 residues. V gave up 5 bases and J gave up 4 bases, with 8 bases separating them. Per germline, CDR1 SGHNT and CDR2 YENEEA. CDR3: CASSEGFTGELFF. CDR3 nucleotides: TGTGCCAGCAGCGAGGGGTTCACCGGGGAGCTGTTTTTT.

The CDR3 region is CASSEWISQETQYF. CDR3 DNA: TGTGCCAGCAGTGAATGGATCTCTCAAGAGACCCAGTACTTC. The chain uses TRBV25-1 and TRBJ2-5; no clear D gene. Germline lookup yields CDR1 MGHDK and CDR2 SYGVNS. The length of the CDR3 is 14 residues. The V and J ends lost 1 base and 2 bases respectively, with 8 bases between them.

J is TRBJ1-6 and V is TRBV19, with D tentatively TRBD1 (6 bases). CDR1 is LNHDA and CDR2 is SQIVND in the germline V gene (reference sequence). The CDR3 has 18 amino acids. The V gene lost 3 bases and the J gene lost 8 bases, with 23 bases spanning the gap. CDR3 in DNA: TGTGCCAGTAGTATGCCTGGGAACGTTGGACAGAGACATTCACCCCTCCACTTT. This gives the protein CASSMPGNVGQRHSPLHF. Based on the CDR3 plus reference TRBV19 and TRBJ1-6, the full variable domain is DGGITQSPKYLFRKEGQNVTLSCEQNLNHDAMYWYRQDPGQGLRLIYYSQIVNDFQKGDIAEGYSVSREKKESFPLTVTSAQKNPTAFYLCASSMPGNVGQRHSPLHFGNGTRLTVT.

This clone has more than one count but fewer than ten. The rearrangement uses TRBV19 and TRBJ1-2; 9 nucleotides line up with TRBD1. The CDR3 contains 13 residues. V gave up 3 bases and J gave up 5 bases; unmatched junction bases: 1. Germline CDR1 reads LNHDA; CDR2 reads SQIVND (reference sequence). The CDR3 loop reads CASSIGTGYGYTF. In DNA form, the CDR3 reads TGTGCCAGTAGTATTGGGACAGGGTATGGCTACACCTTC. The complete variable domain, with remaining parts taken from reference TRBV19 and TRBJ1-2, reads DGGITQSPKYLFRKEGQNVTLSCEQNLNHDAMYWYRQDPGQGLRLIYYSQIVNDFQKGDIAEGYSVSREKKESFPLTVTSAQKNPTAFYLCASSIGTGYGYTFGSGTRLTVV.

The genes are TRBV29-1 and TRBJ1-1; D possibly corresponds to TRBD1 (6 bases). CDR3 length: 12 residues. Germline CDR1 and CDR2: SQVTM and ANQGSEA. Trimming took off 3 bases at V and 6 bases at J, with 11 bases between the two ends. CDR3 sequence reads: CSVDPGVAEAFF. The CDR3 DNA is TGCAGCGTTGATCCAGGGGTCGCTGAAGCTTTCTTT.

V and J are TRBV23-1 and TRBJ2-7; TRBD1 matches at 8 bases. TRBV23-1 carries the ORF label, with uncertain function. V dropped 0 bases and J dropped 5; count of bases not matched to a gene: 3. CDR3 length equals 14 residues. The CDR3 reads CASSQSQGADEQYV. CDR3 sequence (DNA): TGCGCCAGCAGTCAATCGCAGGGGGCGGACGAGCAGTACGTC.

The rearrangement links TRBV9 to TRBJ1-1; D may be TRBD1 (5 bases). There are 15 residues in the CDR3. Looked up from germline, CDR1 is SGDLS and CDR2 is YYNGEE. Trimming took off 0 bases at V and 1 base at J, with 10 bases between the two ends. CDR3 sequence (DNA): TGTGCCAGCAGCGTAGACCACAGGCCGAACACTGAAGCTTTCTTT. It encodes CASSVDHRPNTEAFF. The entire variable domain, with the rest obtained from reference TRBV9 and TRBJ1-1, is as follows: DSGVTQTPKHLITATGQRVTLRCSPRSGDLSVYWYQQSLDQGLQFLIQYYNGEERAKGNILERFSAQQFPDLHSELNLSSLELGDSALYFCASSVDHRPNTEAFFGQGTRLTVV.

The chain has TRBV19 and TRBJ1-5, with a weak D call TRBD1 (5 bases). Germline-derived CDR1 and CDR2 are LNHDA and SQIVND (reference sequence). This CDR3 contains 14 residues. Trimming took 5 bases from V and 4 from J, leaving 12 bases between them. The CDR3 sequence: CASSRGDANQPQHF. The CDR3 bases are TGTGCCAGTAGTCGAGGGGACGCTAATCAGCCCCAGCATTTT.

The chain has TRBV30 and TRBJ1-1; 8 bases line up with TRBD1. Trimming at V came to 3 bases and at J to 10 bases, leaving 10 bases not matched to a gene. CDR3 length: 13 amino acids. Germline CDR1 reads GTSNPN; CDR2 reads SVGIG (reference sequence). The CDR3 here is CAWRTPGTGGAFF. DNA of the CDR3: TGTGCCTGGAGGACGCCCGGGACAGGCGGAGCTTTCTTT.

The chain links TRBV6-5 to TRBJ1-1, with TRBD1 matching over 7 bases. The CDR3 spans 15 residues. The V and J ends lost 4 bases and 1 base, in that order; junction bases with no gene match: 6. Germline V gives CDR1 MNHEY, CDR2 SVGAGI. The CDR3, as DNA: TGTGCCAGCAGTTCCTTTGGGACAGAGAACACTGAAGCTTTCTTT. The encoded protein is CASSSFGTENTEAFF.

The rearrangement links TRBV10-3 to TRBJ2-3, with D possibly being TRBD2 (6 bases). CDR3 length: 15 amino acids. CDR1 and CDR2 (germline): ENHRY, SYGVKD. V dropped 6 bases and J dropped 0 bases, with 13 bases sitting between them. The CDR3 bases are TGTGCCATCAGGAGGAGGGATACTAGCACAGATACGCAGTATTTT. Residues: CAIRRRDTSTDTQYF.

The genes are TRBV19 and TRBJ1-5; D remains unclear. In germline, CDR1 is LNHDA, CDR2 SQIVND (reference sequence). The CDR3 has 20 amino acids. V dropped 3 bases and J dropped 5 bases, with 29 bases sitting between them. The CDR3 DNA reads as TGTGCCAGTAGTATGATTGGGAACCCAGCCACTTCCCAGAGATATCAGCCCCAGCATTTT. Amino acid sequence: CASSMIGNPATSQRYQPQHF.

J is TRBJ2-1 and V is TRBV19; D is unclear. Germline CDR1 and CDR2: LNHDA and SQIVND (reference sequence). The CDR3 is 16 amino acids. Trimming pared 6 bases from V and 2 bases from J, leaving 17 bases between. This CDR3 is CASSPSRGGAYNEQFF. The CDR3 DNA is TGTGCCAGTAGCCCCTCCCGCGGTGGGGCCTACAATGAGCAGTTCTTC.

This chain's CDR3 is CATSSGQAHYEQYV. DNA of the CDR3: TGTGCCACCAGCTCGGGACAGGCCCACTACGAGCAGTACGTC. The V gene is TRBV15, the J gene TRBJ2-7; 8 bases line up with TRBD1. Germline-derived CDR1 and CDR2 are LNHNV and YYDKDF (reference sequence). This CDR3 contains 14 residues. J lost 3 bases, V lost 5 bases, and 6 bases had no gene match.

The rearrangement uses TRBV6-5 and TRBJ2-6; D unclear. The V end lost 6 bases, the J end lost 1 base, and 7 bases lay between the germline ends. Germline V gene sequence: CDR1 MNHEY, CDR2 SVGAGI. This CDR3 region has 14 residues. DNA of the CDR3: TGTGCCAGCAGGCCCCTTTCTGGGGCCAACGTCCTGACTTTC. Translated: CASRPLSGANVLTF.

J is TRBJ2-7 and V is TRBV5-5; 10 bases are shared with TRBD1. Germline CDR1 and CDR2: SGHKS and YYEKEE (reference sequence). This CDR3 comprises 14 residues. V gave up 4 bases and J gave up 2 bases; unmatched junction bases: 3. The DNA for the CDR3 is TGTGCCAGCAGCCTCGGGACAGGGGCCTACGAGCAGTACTTC. It specifies CASSLGTGAYEQYF.

V gene TRBV5-1 combines with J gene TRBJ1-1; D gene unclear. The CDR3 is made up of 13 amino acids. Trimming shortened V by 4 bases and J by 6 bases, and 13 bases separated the two germline ends. CDR1 SGHRS and CDR2 YFSETQ come from the germline V gene. CDR3 sequence reads: CASSPRPGSEAFF. For the CDR3, the DNA is TGCGCCAGCAGCCCCCGCCCGGGGTCTGAAGCTTTCTTT. The entire variable domain, with the rest obtained from reference TRBV5-1 and TRBJ1-1, is as follows: KAGVTQTPRYLIKTRGQQVTLSCSPISGHRSVSWYQQTPGQGLQFLFEYFSETQRNKGNFPGRFSGRQFSNSRSEMNVSTLELGDSALYLCASSPRPGSEAFFGQGTRLTVV.

The chain joins TRBV5-1 to TRBJ2-1; D remains ambiguous. The germline gives CDR1 SGHRS, CDR2 YFSETQ. The CDR3 totals 17 residues. Between the trimmed V and J ends, which lost 1 base and 5 bases, there was a span of 19 bases. Here the CDR3 DNA reads TGCGCCAGCAGCTTGAGTCGTGGGCCACCTAATGACAATGAGCAGTTCTTC. It translates to CASSLSRGPPNDNEQFF.

The V and J genes are TRBV14 and TRBJ2-1; 13 nucleotides line up with TRBD2. CDR3 size: 15 residues. Germline CDR1 is SGHDN and CDR2 is FVKESK. With V trimmed by 5 bases and J by 5 bases, 3 bases remained unmatched. CDR3 residues: CASSRTSGGNNEQFF. Written as DNA, the CDR3 is TGTGCCAGCAGCAGGACTAGCGGGGGTAACAATGAGCAGTTCTTC.

This clone is classed as medium-sized (0.01 to 0.1%). The CDR3 loop reads CASSPSPQLAGTDTQYF. The CDR3 bases are TGTGCCAGCAGCCCCTCCCCTCAACTAGCGGGAACAGATACGCAGTATTTT. The chain has TRBV9 and TRBJ2-3; 10 nucleotides agree with TRBD2. This CDR3 is 17 amino acids long. After removal of 4 bases from V and 3 bases from J, the junction contained 11 bases not matched to a gene. Germline CDR1 and CDR2: SGDLS and YYNGEE.

A remark on this clone: At one boundary the junction diverges from the germline segment, which might be a read error. The chain is built from TRBV11-1 and TRBJ2-5, with a tentative D call TRBD2 (6 bases). CDR1 SGHAT and CDR2 FQDESV come from the germline V gene (reference sequence). The CDR3 length is 14 residues. CDR3 residues: CASSLGTGGEAQYF. DNA for the CDR3: TGTGCCAGCAGCTTAGGGACCGGGGGAGAGGCCCAGTACTTC.

In this sample, this clone turned up a few times. The genes are TRBV10-1 and TRBJ2-1; 8 bases align to TRBD2. The ends lost 6 bases at V and 5 bases at J; junction bases unmatched: 9. Germline CDR1 and CDR2: WNHNN and SYGVQD (reference sequence). This CDR3 has 15 residues. CDR3: CASSRGTSGHNEQFF. In DNA, the CDR3 is TGCGCCAGCAGCAGGGGAACTAGCGGCCACAATGAGCAGTTCTTC.

The gene calls are TRBV7-9 and TRBJ2-7; 10 bases agree with TRBD1. Trimming removed 4 bases from V and 7 bases from J; junction bases left unmatched: 16. The CDR3 covers 17 residues. In germline, CDR1 is SEHNR, CDR2 FQNEAQ (reference sequence). The CDR3: CASSSPVGQGVVAEQYF. The CDR3 nucleotides are TGTGCCAGCAGCTCCCCGGTCGGACAGGGGGTGGTCGCGGAGCAGTACTTC.

This chain links TRBV10-1 with TRBJ2-7; D may be TRBD1 (6 bases). Germline V gene sequence: CDR1 WNHNN, CDR2 SYGVQD (reference sequence). Trimming took off 2 bases at V and 10 bases at J, with 9 bases between the two ends. This CDR3 region has 11 residues. CDR3 residues: CASSETGKQYV. In DNA form, the CDR3 reads TGCGCCAGCAGTGAGACAGGGAAACAGTACGTC.

J is TRBJ1-1 and V is TRBV5-4, with TRBD1 matching 7 bases. The CDR3 spans 14 residues. V lost 4 bases and J lost 0; bases outside the gene matches: 3. CDR1 and CDR2 from the germline V gene are SGHNT and YYREEE (reference sequence). CDR3 in DNA: TGTGCCAGCAGCCCAGGGGGGGTGAACACTGAAGCTTTCTTT. Residues: CASSPGGVNTEAFF.

The V and J genes are TRBV7-9 and TRBJ2-5, with D tentatively TRBD1 (6 bases). This CDR3 spans 14 amino acids. V lost 5 bases to trimming and J lost 2 bases, with 12 bases between them. Germline V gene lookup returns CDR1 SEHNR and CDR2 FQNEAQ (reference sequence). The CDR3, as DNA: TGTGCCAGCAGCGTCGCCAGGGGACAAGAGACCCAGTACTTC. Its translation is CASSVARGQETQYF.

The chain couples TRBV11-1 to TRBJ2-6; TRBD1 matches at 10 bases. The CDR3 length is 16 residues. Trimming took 5 bases from V and 3 from J; bases not matched to a gene: 4. Germline CDR1 is SGHAT and CDR2 is FQDESV (reference sequence). In DNA, the CDR3 is TGTGCCAGCAGCGCGGACAGGGGGTTTGGGGCCAACGTCCTGACTTTC. It translates to CASSADRGFGANVLTF.

The V gene is TRBV29-1, the J gene TRBJ1-4; D remains unclear. With 4 bases removed from V and 5 bases from J, the gap between germline ends came to 5 bases. CDR3 length: 11 amino acids. Germline V gene lookup returns CDR1 SQVTM and CDR2 ANQGSEA. In DNA, the CDR3 is TGCAGCGTTGGCCAGAATGAAAAACTGTTTTTT. Its protein product is CSVGQNEKLFF. The whole variable domain, filled in from reference TRBV29-1 and TRBJ1-4, reads SAVISQKPSRDICQRGTSLTIQCQVDSQVTMMFWYRQQPGQSLTLIATANQGSEATYESGFVIDKFPISRPNLTFSTLTVSNMSPEDSSIYLCSVGQNEKLFFGSGTQLSVL.